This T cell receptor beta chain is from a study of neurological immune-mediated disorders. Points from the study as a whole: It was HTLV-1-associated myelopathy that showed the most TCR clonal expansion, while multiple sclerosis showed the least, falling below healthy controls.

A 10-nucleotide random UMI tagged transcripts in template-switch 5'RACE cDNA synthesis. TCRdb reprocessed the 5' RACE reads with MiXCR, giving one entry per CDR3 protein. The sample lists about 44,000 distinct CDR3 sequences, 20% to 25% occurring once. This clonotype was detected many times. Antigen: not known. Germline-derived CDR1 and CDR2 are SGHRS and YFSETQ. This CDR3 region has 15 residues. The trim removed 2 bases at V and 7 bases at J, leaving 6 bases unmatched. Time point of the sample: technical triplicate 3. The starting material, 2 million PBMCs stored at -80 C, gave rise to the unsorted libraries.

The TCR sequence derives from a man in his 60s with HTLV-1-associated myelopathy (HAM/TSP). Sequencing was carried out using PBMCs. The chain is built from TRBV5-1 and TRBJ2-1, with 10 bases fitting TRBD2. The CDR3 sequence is CASSFRAGGPNEQFF. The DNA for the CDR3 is TGCGCCAGCAGCTTCCGAGCGGGAGGGCCGAATGAGCAGTTCTTC.